Below, 18 T cell receptor beta chains from the same sample are listed, as sequenced in a study of brain metastases from non-small cell lung cancer. The repertoire was sequenced with immunoSEQ multiplex PCR; TCRdb's copy has only in-frame clones and lacks some. The data show about 4,100 clones, roughly 87% seen once. The sample consisted of primary lung tumor tissue. These receptors all stem from a donor at least 40 years old with non-small cell lung cancer.

This chain links TRBV27 with TRBJ2-7; 9 bases are shared with TRBD1. V shed 5 bases and J 9 bases; nucleotides not matched to a gene: 8. Germline CDR1 reads MNHEY; CDR2 reads SMNVEV (reference sequence). CDR3 length: 13 amino acids. The CDR3 reads CASSLAGTGTQYF. The DNA for the CDR3 is TGTGCCAGCAGTCTAGCCGGGACAGGGACGCAGTACTTC.

This chain connects TRBV7-2 to TRBJ2-3; tentatively, D is TRBD2 (6 bases). Germline loops: CDR1 SGHTA, CDR2 FQGNSA. V lost 1 base, J lost 7 bases, and 15 bases lay in between. This CDR3 is 15 amino acids long. This chain's CDR3 is CASSLGVPGLYTQYF. The CDR3 DNA follows: TGTGCCAGCAGCTTAGGCGTCCCGGGACTCTATACGCAGTATTTT.

V and J are TRBV3-1 (or the pseudogene TRBV3-2) and TRBJ1-3; D not resolved. Trimming cost V 0 bases and J 2 bases, with 8 bases left between them. The germline V gene encodes CDR1 LGHDT and CDR2 YNNKEL (reference sequence). The CDR3 runs to 15 residues. In nucleotides, the CDR3 is TGTGCCAGCAGCCAAGAAGACTGCGCTGGAAACACCATATATTTT. Amino acid sequence: CASSQEDCAGNTIYF.

The J gene is TRBJ1-2, the V gene TRBV2; 7 bases line up with TRBD1. J lost 8 bases, V lost 2 bases, and 5 bases had no gene match. The CDR3 length is 13 residues. The germline CDR1 and CDR2 sequences are SNHLY and FYNNEI. CDR3 in amino acids: CASSERGLRGYTF. The CDR3 DNA reads TGTGCCAGCAGTGAAAGGGGGCTCCGAGGCTACACCTTC.

With respect to this clone: A much larger clone differs from this one at a single base, so this may be a read error. The gene calls are TRBV24-1 and TRBJ1-2; no definite D call. CDR3 size: 15 residues. V gave up 2 bases and J gave up 4 bases, with 13 bases separating them. The germline V gene has CDR1 KGHDR and CDR2 SFDVKD. The CDR3 protein is CATSDSGMVGYGYTF. The CDR3 DNA reads as TGTGCCACCAGTGATTCCGGGATGGTGGGCTATGGCTACACCTTC.

CDR3 nucleotides: TGTGCCAGCAATCGGGGGGATTCTTTAAGCTATGGCTACACCTTC. Translating it yields CASNRGDSLSYGYTF. This chain joins TRBV28 and TRBJ1-2; a possible D gene is TRBD1 (5 bases). Per the germline V gene, CDR1 is MDHEN and CDR2 is SYDVKM. The CDR3 consists of 15 residues. The V and J ends lost 7 bases and 4 bases respectively, with 19 bases between them.

This sequence joins TRBV10-3 and TRBJ2-7; D may be TRBD2 (5 bases). The CDR3 loop spans 13 amino acids. The germline V gene has CDR1 ENHRY and CDR2 SYGVKD. V lost 0 bases to trimming and J lost 7 bases, with 10 bases between them. CDR3 protein: CAISESGVREQYF. DNA for the CDR3: TGTGCCATCAGTGAGTCCGGGGTTCGGGAGCAGTACTTC.

V and J are TRBV20-1 and TRBJ2-7; D is unresolved. CDR3 size: 11 residues. Trimming removed 5 bases from V and 3 bases from J, with 8 bases in between. In germline, CDR1 is DFQATT, CDR2 SNEGSKA (reference sequence). The CDR3 is CSARTGYEQYF. CDR3 coding DNA: TGCAGTGCTCGGACGGGCTACGAGCAGTACTTC.

V and J are TRBV3-1 (or the pseudogene TRBV3-2) and TRBJ1-6; D not resolved. The V and J ends lost 4 bases and 10 bases respectively, with 11 bases between them. The CDR3 has 13 amino acids. Per the germline V gene, CDR1 is LGHDT and CDR2 is YNNKEL (reference sequence). CDR3 sequence reads: CASSPPARSPLHF. The CDR3 DNA is TGTGCCAGCAGCCCCCCGGCTAGGTCACCCCTCCACTTT.

The chain couples TRBV30 to TRBJ1-1; 7 bases are shared with TRBD1. CDR1 and CDR2 (germline): GTSNPN, SVGIG (reference sequence). Germline trimming cut 3 bases from V and 1 base from J; bases unmatched to any gene: 5. The CDR3 extends over 14 amino acids. CDR3 coding DNA: TGTGCCTGGAGGGACCGGGACAGGAACACTGAAGCTTTCTTT. Protein: CAWRDRDRNTEAFF. Using reference TRBV30 and TRBJ1-1 for the parts outside the CDR3, the full variable domain is SQTIHQWPATLVQPVGSPLSLECTVEGTSNPNLYWYRQAAGRGLQLLFYSVGIGQISSEVPQNLSASRPQDRQFILSSKKLLLSDSGFYLCAWRDRDRNTEAFFGQGTRLTVV.

As DNA, the CDR3 is TGCGCCAGCAGCGTAGGACAGGGGGTTACTGAAGCTTTCTTT. Translated: CASSVGQGVTEAFF. This sequence joins TRBV5-1 and TRBJ1-1, with 10 bases aligning to TRBD1. CDR1 and CDR2 from the germline V gene are SGHRS and YFSETQ. The CDR3 length is 14 residues. J lost 5 bases, V lost 4 bases, and 5 bases had no gene match.

The chain joins TRBV6-5 to TRBJ1-2, with TRBD1 identical over 7 bases. V lost 6 bases to trimming and J lost 8 bases; unmatched junction nucleotides: 6. Germline V gives CDR1 MNHEY, CDR2 SVGAGI. This CDR3 is 12 amino acids long. CDR3 DNA sequence: TGTGCCAGCAGCCAAAACAGGGGAGGCTACACCTTC. Encoded protein: CASSQNRGGYTF.

The V and J genes are TRBV27 and TRBJ1-4; tentatively, D is TRBD1 (6 bases). The V end was cut by 5 bases, the J end by 0 bases, with 10 bases between. The CDR3 consists of 15 residues. Germline V lookup: CDR1 MNHEY, CDR2 SMNVEV (reference sequence). The CDR3 DNA is TGTGCCAGCAGTCAACACAGGGCAACTAATGAAAAACTGTTTTTT. It codes for CASSQHRATNEKLFF. Drawing the rest from reference TRBV27 and TRBJ1-4, the complete variable domain is EAQVTQNPRYLITVTGKKLTVTCSQNMNHEYMSWYRQDPGLGLRQIYYSMNVEVTDKGDVPEGYKVSRKEKRNFPLILESPSPNQTSLYFCASSQHRATNEKLFFGSGTQLSVL.

The chain carries TRBV24-1 and TRBJ1-2; 9 bases fit TRBD1. V shed 8 bases, J shed 8 bases, and the junction held 11 bases outside the gene matches. Germline V CDR1 and CDR2: KGHDR, SFDVKD. The CDR3 length is 14 residues. CDR3: CATIENRGRGGYTF. The CDR3, as DNA: TGTGCCACCATAGAGAACAGGGGGCGCGGGGGCTACACCTTC.

This chain uses TRBV5-1 with TRBJ1-1; 7 bases line up with TRBD1. CDR1 and CDR2 (germline): SGHRS, YFSETQ. V shed 4 bases, J shed 0 bases, and the junction held 6 bases outside the gene matches. The CDR3 spans 15 residues. The CDR3, as DNA: TGCGCCAGCAGCCTACGACAGGGTATGAACACTGAAGCTTTCTTT. It translates to CASSLRQGMNTEAFF.

This chain connects TRBV7-6 to TRBJ1-1; possibly TRBD1 for D (5 bases). Germline V lookup: CDR1 SGHVS, CDR2 FNYEAQ. V lost 1 base, J lost 5 bases, and 23 bases lay in between. CDR3 length equals 18 residues. CDR3 DNA: TGTGCCAGCAGCTTAGGCCAGGCTAACTTTGCTCGGGGGACTGAAGCTTTCTTT. This sequence encodes CASSLGQANFARGTEAFF. The full variable domain, rest sourced from reference TRBV7-6 and TRBJ1-1, is GAGVSQSPRYKVTKRGQDVALRCDPISGHVSLYWYRQALGQGPEFLTYFNYEAQQDKSGLPNDRFSAERPEGSISTLTIQRTEQRDSAMYRCASSLGQANFARGTEAFFGQGTRLTVV.

This clone occurred once. The junction departs from the called germline gene at one end, perhaps through a read error. The J gene is TRBJ2-3, the V gene TRBV6-1, with D possibly matching TRBD2 (6 bases). The germline V gene encodes CDR1 MNHNS and CDR2 SASEGT. This CDR3 is built from 12 residues. CDR3 sequence (DNA): TGTGCCAGCAGGGAAGGGACTTTGGCGCAGTATTTT. This gives the protein CASREGTLAQYF.

J is TRBJ2-7 and V is TRBV19; D may be TRBD2 (5 bases). Trimming removed 6 bases from V and 6 bases from J, with 24 bases in between. The V gene's germline CDR1 is LNHDA and CDR2 SQIVND (reference sequence). The CDR3 runs to 16 residues. The CDR3 DNA follows: TGTGCCAGTAGCCTACCCGGTAGAGGAGGACCGGCCGAGCAGTACTTC. Residues: CASSLPGRGGPAEQYF.